The T cell receptor beta chain under discussion was sequenced for a study of tumor-infiltrating lymphocytes in oesophageal squamous cell carcinoma. This clonotype has just a few counts. The CDR3 runs to 15 residues. CDR1 SGHVS and CDR2 FNYEAQ come from the germline V gene. TCRdb passed the PCR reads through MiXCR, listing each CDR3 protein once. In the table there are more than 7,000 distinct CDR3 sequences, 66% of which are singletons. V and J are TRBV7-6 and TRBJ2-3, with 8 bases matching TRBD1. The DNA end favors TRBJ2-1, so the J call may be wrong. The receptor's source is a female donor with esophageal squamous cell carcinoma. Sequencing used esophageal tumor tissue. CDR3 nucleotide sequence: TGTGCCAGCAGCTTAGGGACAGGGATCTACAATGAGCAGTTCTTC. Residues: CASSLGTGIYNEQFF.